This T cell receptor beta chain stems from a study of blood T cell repertoires in COVID-19. TCRdb's copy holds only in-frame clones and misses some; the assay was immunoSEQ multiplex PCR. The sample shows 200,000 to 250,000 clones, roughly 90% of them seen only once. Trimming took 3 bases from V and 4 from J; bases not matched to a gene: 3. The CDR3 is 15 amino acids. CDR1 is KGHDR and CDR2 is SFDVKD in the germline V gene. The clonotype was recovered from a woman in her forties or fifties in a cohort exposed to, infected with or recovered from COVID-19 (not recorded which). The sample was PBMCs or T cells enriched from blood (not recorded which). The chain is built from TRBV24-1 and TRBJ2-2; 8 bases line up with TRBD1. CDR3 region: CATSDPGTGTGELFF. The CDR3, as DNA: TGTGCCACCAGTGATCCCGGGACAGGCACCGGGGAGCTGTTTTTT.